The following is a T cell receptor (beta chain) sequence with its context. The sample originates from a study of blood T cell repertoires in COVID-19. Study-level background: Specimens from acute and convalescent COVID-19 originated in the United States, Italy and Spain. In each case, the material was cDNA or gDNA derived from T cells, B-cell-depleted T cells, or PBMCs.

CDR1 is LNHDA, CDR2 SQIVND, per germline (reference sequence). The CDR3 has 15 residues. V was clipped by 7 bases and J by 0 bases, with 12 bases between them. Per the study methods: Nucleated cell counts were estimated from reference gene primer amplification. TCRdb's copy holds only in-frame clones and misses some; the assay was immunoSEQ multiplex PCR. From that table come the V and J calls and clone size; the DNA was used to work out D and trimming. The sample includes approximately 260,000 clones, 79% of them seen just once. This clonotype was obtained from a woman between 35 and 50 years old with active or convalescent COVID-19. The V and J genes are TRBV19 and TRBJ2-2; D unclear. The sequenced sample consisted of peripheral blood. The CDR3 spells CASKKYPANTGELFF. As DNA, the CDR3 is TGTGCCAGTAAAAAATACCCAGCGAACACCGGGGAGCTGTTTTTT.